This TCR beta chain originates from a study of cytomegalovirus exposure and HLA in healthy donors. As to this clone: Its antigen is unknown.

V was clipped by 6 bases and J by 0 bases, with 12 bases between them. Looked up from germline, CDR1 is MNHEY and CDR2 is SVGAGI. The CDR3 runs to 15 residues. Findings of the study overall: TCR beta V segments were, for the most part, productive about 87% or about 30% of the time in an earlier analysis.

PCR amplification relied on 60 Vbeta primers (plus 13 Jbeta primers). The repertoire was sequenced with immunoSEQ multiplex PCR; TCRdb's copy has only in-frame clones and lacks some. Here the sample spans around 76,000 clones, approximately 81% being singletons. This clonotype was sampled from a middle-aged woman in good health and CMV-seropositive. Source material: PBMCs. The rearrangement joins TRBV6-5 to TRBJ1-5; perhaps TRBD1 as D (5 bases). This CDR3 reads CASRRDGLSNQPQHF. The CDR3 DNA sequence: TGTGCCAGCAGGCGGGACGGCCTTAGCAATCAGCCCCAGCATTTT.